The sequence of this T cell receptor beta chain was determined in a study of T-cell memory formation after mild COVID-19 (dated by TCRdb to about 2021). Regarding the study in general: Most TCR sequence clusters were specific to one of the two donors. T-cell clones expanding and contracting after mild COVID-19 in a couple of donors were tracked by longitudinal TCRalpha and TCRbeta repertoire sequencing. Two young, previously healthy adult volunteers made up the cohort, one male and one female.

In this sample, this clonotype turned up a few times. The target of this receptor is not known. No base quality information exists; no much larger clone differs at one position. Summary of the overall study and its limitations: The study covered only a couple of mild cases, and larger cohorts including severe cases with pre-infection samples were considered necessary. Clones contracting from day 15 to 85 had balanced CD4/CD8 phenotypes, while a second wave expanding from day 15 to 37 was biased towards CD4+. Whether the second-wave clones peaking on day 37 were SARS-CoV-2 specific was not confirmed. The detection of some responding clones in pre-infection memory suggests that pre-existing cross-reactive memory T cells joined the SARS-CoV-2 response. Contracting CD4+ clones were located mainly in the CM and EM memory subsets, whereas CD8+ clones were found to be enriched in EMRA.

The germline V gene encodes CDR1 MGHRA and CDR2 YSYEKL. The junction carries 8 bases between V and J, which are trimmed by 0 bases and 0 bases respectively. Taken from cysteine to phenylalanine, the CDR3 has 15 residues. Of the read, only the CDR3 DNA is kept; its 45 bases are in frame from base 1. TCRdb shows the sequencer as Illumina NovaSeq 6000. cDNA libraries for TCRalpha and TCRbeta were prepared by 5'RACE using constant-segment primers, with sample barcodes and unique molecular identifiers added. Trizol reagent was used to extract RNA from every sample. The libraries were amplified in two PCR steps, and the second step added a second sample barcode and Illumina TruSeq adapters. Sequencing of the libraries was done on an Illumina NovaSeq, producing 2 x 150 bp paired-end reads. In the source study's methods: With migec v1.2.7, reads were demultiplexed and then collapsed into UMI-guided consensus sequences. Using mixcr v2.1.11, UMI consensuses were aligned to TRA and TRB V and J templates and then assembled into clonotypes. A clonotype was counted as expanded or contracted only when both edgeR and NoisET called the clonotype significant, with the noise models trained on biological replicates. edgeR calls used a false discovery rate-adjusted p below 0.01 and a log2 fold-change threshold of 1. As an exploratory analysis of dynamics, PCA with hierarchical clustering was applied to max-normalized trajectories of the 1000 most abundant clonotypes. The CD4 or CD8 phenotype of responding clones was assigned using the separately sequenced CD4+ and CD8+ repertoires. The public reads were quality trimmed at Q25 with fastp and then assembled into clones with MiXCR by TCRdb, keeping productive beta chains. Entries are consolidated by CDR3 protein sequence, retaining the most common genes and DNA. These V and J calls derive from TCRdb rather than the authors' analysis. For this sample the table gives fewer than 450,000 distinct CDR3 sequences, of which around 24% were detected only once. Roughly 9.7% of the sample belongs to the ten largest clones.

Ficoll-Paque density gradient centrifugation was used to isolate PBMCs. Sequencing input: PBMCs or a T cell subset sorted from them (not recorded which). The sequence was obtained from an adult woman who had mild COVID-19 (a few samples of this study predate the infection). The sample titles of this study are shuffled in the database, so cell type and time point are left out; the donor was told from shared clones. The sequence joins TRBV4-1 to TRBJ1-1, with no confident D gene call. The CDR3 region has the sequence CASSQEGSVNTEAFF. The base sequence is TGCGCCAGCAGCCAAGAGGGGTCGGTGAACACTGAAGCTTTCTTT.